Listed here are 17 T cell receptor beta chains from one sample, sequenced in a study of cytomegalovirus exposure and HLA in healthy donors. Assay used: immunoSEQ multiplex PCR; TCRdb lists only in-frame clones, some missing. The sample comprises roughly 130,000 clones, roughly 90% of which are singletons, and around 3.3% rests with the top ten. The sequenced sample was PBMCs. The receptors were gathered from a man aged 25 to 45 in good health and CMV-seronegative.

V is TRBV6-1 and J is TRBJ2-1; 12 positions match TRBD2. The CDR3 is made up of 17 amino acids. V lost 1 base, J lost 7 bases, and 8 bases stayed unmatched. Germline CDR1 and CDR2: MNHNS and SASEGT. CDR3 amino acids: CASSEVVTSGGRNEQFF. The CDR3 DNA is TGTGCCAGCAGTGAAGTAGTGACTAGCGGGGGAAGAAATGAGCAGTTCTTC.

In its sample, this clone was seen a few times. The chain recombines TRBV6-6 with TRBJ1-4; TRBD1 agrees at 9 bases. With 6 bases clipped from V and 7 bases from J, the junction kept 12 bases outside the gene matches. This CDR3 contains 16 residues. Germline CDR1 MNHNY, CDR2 SVGAGI (reference sequence). The CDR3 here is CASSYAPGQGGEKLFF. CDR3 DNA sequence: TGTGCCAGCAGCTACGCTCCGGGACAGGGTGGTGAAAAACTGTTTTTT.

V gene TRBV29-1 combines with J gene TRBJ1-2; 7 bases are shared with TRBD1. CDR3 length: 13 amino acids. The V gene's germline CDR1 is SQVTM and CDR2 ANQGSEA. Unmatched junction bases numbered 4, after V lost 4 bases and J lost 2 bases. CDR3 region: CSVGTGENYGYTF. In DNA, the CDR3 is TGCAGCGTTGGGACAGGTGAGAACTATGGCTACACCTTC.

The chain carries TRBV6-6 and TRBJ1-4; a weak D match, TRBD1 (6 bases). Germline-derived CDR1 and CDR2 are MNHNY and SVGAGI (reference sequence). V dropped 6 bases and J dropped 4 bases, with 15 bases sitting between them. The CDR3 extends over 15 amino acids. The CDR3 reads CASRPRQVVNEKLFF. CDR3 sequence (DNA): TGTGCCAGCAGGCCAAGACAGGTCGTTAATGAAAAACTGTTTTTT.

The chain combines TRBV6-5 with TRBJ1-2; 7 positions agree with TRBD1. Germline loops: CDR1 MNHEY, CDR2 SVGAGI. Trimming removed 6 bases from V and 8 bases from J; junction bases left unmatched: 9. This CDR3 is 13 amino acids long. As DNA, the CDR3 is TGTGCCAGCAGGGTTCCAGTGACAGGGGGCTACACCTTC. Translated, it gives CASRVPVTGGYTF.

This chain uses TRBV11-3 with TRBJ1-2; D is undetermined. From germline, CDR1 is SGHNT and CDR2 YENEEA. Between the trimmed V and J ends, which lost 1 base and 4 bases, there was a span of 7 bases. The CDR3 has 13 amino acids. This chain's CDR3 is CASSLAEGYGYTF. Here the CDR3 DNA reads TGTGCCAGCAGCTTAGCGGAGGGCTATGGCTACACCTTC.

This clone was counted only a few times. This sequence joins TRBV11-2 and TRBJ1-2, with 8 bases lining up with TRBD1. V dropped 6 bases and J dropped 4; count of bases not matched to a gene: 13. Per germline, CDR1 SGHAT and CDR2 FQNNGV. The CDR3 loop spans 16 amino acids. CDR3 in amino acids: CASSRFGQGLSYGYTF. In nucleotides, the CDR3 is TGTGCCAGCAGTCGTTTCGGACAGGGCCTCAGCTATGGCTACACCTTC.

The chain recombines TRBV10-1 with TRBJ1-1; D is possibly TRBD1 (6 bases). Germline lookup yields CDR1 WNHNN and CDR2 SYGVQD (reference sequence). V shed 2 bases and J shed 5 bases, with 12 bases lying between them. The CDR3 consists of 14 residues. CDR3 sequence reads: CASSEQQGRTEAFF. The CDR3 nucleotides read TGCGCCAGCAGTGAGCAACAGGGTCGGACTGAAGCTTTCTTT.

This clone was detected only once. The rearrangement joins TRBV7-9 to TRBJ1-5; TRBD1 matches 7 bases. The J segment lost 4 bases and the V segment lost 5 bases, leaving 5 bases of the junction unmatched. Germline CDR1 SEHNR, CDR2 FQNEAQ (reference sequence). The CDR3 length is 14 residues. The CDR3 here is CASSPGTDNQPQHF. For the CDR3, the DNA is TGTGCCAGCAGCCCCGGGACAGATAATCAGCCCCAGCATTTT.

V is TRBV4-3 and J is TRBJ1-1; D is undetermined. This CDR3 comprises 15 residues. Germline V gene lookup returns CDR1 LGHNA and CDR2 YSLEER. With 1 base removed from V and 1 base from J, the gap between germline ends came to 10 bases. The CDR3 loop reads CASSQVAVTNTEAFF. Here the CDR3 DNA reads TGCGCCAGCAGCCAAGTCGCGGTGACGAACACTGAAGCTTTCTTT.

The V gene is TRBV7-3, the J gene TRBJ2-1, with TRBD2 as a possible D gene (6 bases). The CDR3 has 15 residues. Trimming removed 2 bases from V and 4 bases from J, with 12 bases in between. Germline values: CDR1 SGHTA, CDR2 FQGTGA. The CDR3 sequence is CASSLVASAYNEQFF. DNA of the CDR3: TGTGCCAGCAGCTTAGTCGCTAGCGCATACAATGAGCAGTTCTTC.

V gene TRBV4-3 combines with J gene TRBJ1-2, with unresolved D. This CDR3 has 14 residues. Trimming removed 1 base from V and 6 bases from J, with 12 bases in between. The germline V gene has CDR1 LGHNA and CDR2 YSLEER. DNA for the CDR3: TGCGCCAGCAGCCAAGGAATCGGGTCGGATGGCTACACCTTC. Its translation: CASSQGIGSDGYTF.

The rearrangement links TRBV7-9 to TRBJ1-2; 10 bases line up with TRBD1. The CDR3 runs 16 residues. Trimming at V came to 10 bases and at J to 2 bases, leaving 13 bases not matched to a gene. CDR1 and CDR2 from the germline V gene are SEHNR and FQNEAQ (reference sequence). The CDR3 sequence is CATSRDRGVRNYGYTF. The DNA for the CDR3 is TGTGCCACAAGCCGGGACAGGGGAGTTCGGAACTATGGCTACACCTTC.

This chain uses TRBV5-4 with TRBJ2-7; D unresolved. The V gene lost 0 bases and the J gene lost 5 bases, with 9 bases spanning the gap. This CDR3 contains 13 residues. CDR1 and CDR2 from the germline V gene are SGHNT and YYREEE (reference sequence). The CDR3 region is CASSLGAWDEQYF. CDR3 nucleotides: TGTGCCAGCAGCTTGGGGGCTTGGGACGAGCAGTACTTC.

V and J are TRBV5-1 and TRBJ2-2; TRBD2 matches at 12 bases. Trimming cost V 5 bases and J 5 bases; bases outside gene matches: 10. Germline V CDR1 and CDR2: SGHRS, YFSETQ. This CDR3 comprises 17 residues. This CDR3 reads CASRQGLAGSYTGELFF. CDR3 sequence (DNA): TGCGCCAGCAGACAAGGACTAGCGGGGAGTTATACCGGGGAGCTGTTTTTT.

This chain connects TRBV13 to TRBJ2-5, with 7 bases identical to TRBD1. Germline V gives CDR1 PRHDT, CDR2 FYEKMQ (reference sequence). The CDR3 has 15 amino acids. Trimming at V came to 5 bases and at J to 1 base, leaving 7 bases not matched to a gene. The CDR3 nucleotides are TGTGCCAGCAGCCCTAGGGACAGAGCCCAAGAGACCCAGTACTTC. It translates to CASSPRDRAQETQYF.

The V call is TRBV2, the J call TRBJ2-2, with 7 positions matching TRBD1. This CDR3 region has 14 residues. Trimming cost V 4 bases and J 5 bases; bases outside gene matches: 4. Germline V lookup: CDR1 SNHLY, CDR2 FYNNEI. The CDR3 spells CASSGQGWTGELFF. DNA of the CDR3: TGTGCCAGCAGTGGACAGGGATGGACCGGGGAGCTGTTTTTT.